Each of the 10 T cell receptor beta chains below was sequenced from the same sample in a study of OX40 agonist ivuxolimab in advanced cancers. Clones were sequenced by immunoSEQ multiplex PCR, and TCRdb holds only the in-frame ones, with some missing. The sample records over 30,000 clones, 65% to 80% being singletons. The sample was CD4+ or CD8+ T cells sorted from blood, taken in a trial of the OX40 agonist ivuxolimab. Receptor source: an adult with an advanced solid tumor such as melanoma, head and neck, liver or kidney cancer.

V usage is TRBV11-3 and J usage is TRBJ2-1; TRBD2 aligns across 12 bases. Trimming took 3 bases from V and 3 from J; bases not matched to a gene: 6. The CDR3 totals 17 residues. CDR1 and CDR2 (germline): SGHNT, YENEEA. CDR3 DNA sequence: TGTGCCAGCAGCTTCGCCGTGGGACTAGCGGGCTACAATGAGCAGTTCTTC. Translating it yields CASSFAVGLAGYNEQFF. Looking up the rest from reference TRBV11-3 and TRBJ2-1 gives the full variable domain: EAGVVQSPRYKIIEKKQPVAFWCNPISGHNTLYWYLQNLGQGPELLIRYENEEAVDDSQLPKDRFSAERLKGVDSTLKIQPAELGDSAVYLCASSFAVGLAGYNEQFFGPGTRLTVL.

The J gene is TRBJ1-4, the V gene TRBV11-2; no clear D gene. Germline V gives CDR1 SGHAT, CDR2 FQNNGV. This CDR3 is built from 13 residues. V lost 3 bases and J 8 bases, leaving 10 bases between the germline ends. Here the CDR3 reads CASSFSGSEKLFF. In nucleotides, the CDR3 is TGTGCCAGCAGCTTCAGTGGTAGCGAAAAACTGTTTTTT. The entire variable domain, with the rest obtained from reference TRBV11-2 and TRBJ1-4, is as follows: EAGVAQSPRYKIIEKRQSVAFWCNPISGHATLYWYQQILGQGPKLLIQFQNNGVVDDSQLPKDRFSAERLKGVDSTLKIQPAKLEDSAVYLCASSFSGSEKLFFGSGTQLSVL.

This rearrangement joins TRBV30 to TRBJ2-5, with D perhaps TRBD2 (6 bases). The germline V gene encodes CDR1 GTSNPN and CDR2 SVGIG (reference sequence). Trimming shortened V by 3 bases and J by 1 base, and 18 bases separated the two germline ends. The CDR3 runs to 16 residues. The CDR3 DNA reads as TGTGCCTGGAGCGGGAACGACTGGGAGGTCCAAGAGACCCAGTACTTC. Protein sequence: CAWSGNDWEVQETQYF.

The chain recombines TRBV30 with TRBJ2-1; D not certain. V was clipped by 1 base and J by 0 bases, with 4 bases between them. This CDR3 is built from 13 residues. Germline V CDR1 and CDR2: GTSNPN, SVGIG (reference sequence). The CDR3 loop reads CAWSESSYNEQFF. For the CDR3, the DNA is TGTGCCTGGAGTGAAAGCTCCTACAATGAGCAGTTCTTC.

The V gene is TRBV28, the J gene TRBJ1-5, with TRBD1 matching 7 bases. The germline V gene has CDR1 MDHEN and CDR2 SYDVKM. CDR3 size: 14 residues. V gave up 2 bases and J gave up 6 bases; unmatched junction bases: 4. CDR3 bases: TGTGCCAGCAGTTTAAGGGACAGAGGTCAGCCCCAGCATTTT. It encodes CASSLRDRGQPQHF.

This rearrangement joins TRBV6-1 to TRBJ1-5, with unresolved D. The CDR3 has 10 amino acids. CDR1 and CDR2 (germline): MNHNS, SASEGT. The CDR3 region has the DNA TGTGCGAGTGGCAATCAGCCCCAGCATTTT. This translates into CASGNQPQHF.

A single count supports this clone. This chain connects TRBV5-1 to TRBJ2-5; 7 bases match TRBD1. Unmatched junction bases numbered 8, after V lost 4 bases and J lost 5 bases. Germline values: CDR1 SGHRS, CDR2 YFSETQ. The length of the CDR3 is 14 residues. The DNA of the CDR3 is TGCGCCAGCAGCCCAATAGGGGGCTGGGAGACCCAGTACTTC. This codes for CASSPIGGWETQYF.

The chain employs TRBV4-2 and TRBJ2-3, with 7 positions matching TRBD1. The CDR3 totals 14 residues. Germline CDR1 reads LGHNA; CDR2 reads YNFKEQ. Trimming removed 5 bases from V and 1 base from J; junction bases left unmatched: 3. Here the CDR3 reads CASSSGQGTDTQYF. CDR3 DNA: TGTGCCAGCAGCTCCGGACAGGGCACAGATACGCAGTATTTT.

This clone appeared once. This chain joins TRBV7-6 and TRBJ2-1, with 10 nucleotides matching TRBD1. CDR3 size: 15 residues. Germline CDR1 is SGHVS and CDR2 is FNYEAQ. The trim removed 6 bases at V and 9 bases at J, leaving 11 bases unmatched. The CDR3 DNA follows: TGTGCCAGCAGGGCGAGGACAGGGGGTGGGGGTGAGCAGTTCTTC. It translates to CASRARTGGGGEQFF.

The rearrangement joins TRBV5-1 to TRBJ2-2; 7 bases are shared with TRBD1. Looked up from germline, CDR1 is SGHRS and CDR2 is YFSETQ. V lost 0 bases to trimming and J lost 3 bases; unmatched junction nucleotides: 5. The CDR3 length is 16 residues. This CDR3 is CASSLAGQADTGELFF. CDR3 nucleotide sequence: TGCGCCAGCAGCTTGGCCGGACAGGCAGACACCGGGGAGCTGTTTTTT.